These 18 T cell receptor beta chains were sequenced from one sample in a study of T cell repertoires in cytomegalovirus infection. Antigens for these TCRs are unknown. TCRdb itself ran the reads through MiXCR, one entry per CDR3 protein. The profile shows roughly 860,000 distinct CDR3 sequences, approximately 30% of them singletons. The sample in question was cultured CD8+ T cells from PBMCs, obtained from culture after CMV antigen stimulation. The origin of the receptors is a human donor in good health (CMV status not recorded). Some clones in this sample may be carry-over from other donors' samples.

This chain uses TRBV7-9 with TRBJ1-3; 10 positions agree with TRBD1. The CDR3 consists of 18 residues. From germline, CDR1 is SEHNR and CDR2 FQNEAQ (reference sequence). Trimming took 5 bases from V and 0 from J; bases not matched to a gene: 10. The CDR3 bases are TGTGCCAGCAGCCACCGGGACAGGGGCCTTATCTCTGGAAACACCATATATTTT. This translates into CASSHRDRGLISGNTIYF.

J is TRBJ2-1 and V is TRBV5-4; 7 nucleotides line up with TRBD1. Germline values: CDR1 SGHNT, CDR2 YYREEE (reference sequence). The CDR3 runs 16 residues. V dropped 0 bases and J dropped 0; count of bases not matched to a gene: 3. The CDR3 DNA sequence: TGTGCCAGCAGCTTGGGCCGGGACAGCTCCTACAATGAGCAGTTCTTC. Encoded protein: CASSLGRDSSYNEQFF. The variable domain in full, with the rest retrieved from reference TRBV5-4 and TRBJ2-1, is ETGVTQSPTHLIKTRGQQVTLRCSSQSGHNTVSWYQQALGQGPQFIFQYYREEENGRGNFPPRFSGLQFPNYSSELNVNALELDDSALYLCASSLGRDSSYNEQFFGPGTRLTVL.

In regard to this clonotype: One end of the junction varies from germline; a read error may be responsible. The V and J genes are TRBV9 and TRBJ2-3; D might be TRBD1 (6 bases). The germline CDR1 and CDR2 sequences are SGDLS and YYNGEE. The CDR3 runs 15 residues. Here the CDR3 reads CASSAAGGATDTKYF. The CDR3 nucleotides read TGTGCCAGCAGCGCTGCTGGGGGCGCCACAGATACGAAGTATTTT.

The V gene is TRBV6-1, the J gene TRBJ2-2, with 10 bases that match TRBD2. The length of the CDR3 is 15 residues. Germline V lookup: CDR1 MNHNS, CDR2 SASEGT. V shed 4 bases and J 8 bases; nucleotides not matched to a gene: 7. The chain's CDR3 is CASSAISGGKGELFF. In nucleotides, the CDR3 is TGTGCCAGCAGTGCCATTAGCGGGGGGAAGGGGGAGCTGTTTTTT.

This chain joins TRBV7-9 and TRBJ1-2; 7 nucleotides agree with TRBD1. CDR3 length equals 15 residues. V dropped 2 bases and J dropped 4; count of bases not matched to a gene: 7. Germline V lookup: CDR1 SEHNR, CDR2 FQNEAQ (reference sequence). The CDR3 DNA sequence: TGTGCCAGCAGCTTAATCATCCGGGACAGCTATGGCTACACCTTC. This sequence encodes CASSLIIRDSYGYTF.

This clonotype was observed a handful of times. The J gene is TRBJ2-1, the V gene TRBV7-6; tentative D call: TRBD2 (5 bases). CDR3 length: 12 amino acids. V dropped 3 bases and J dropped 9 bases, with 9 bases sitting between them. Per germline, CDR1 SGHVS and CDR2 FNYEAQ. The CDR3 DNA sequence: TGTGCCAGCAGCTTCTTCGAGGGTGAGCAGTTCTTC. It codes for CASSFFEGEQFF. Based on the CDR3 plus reference TRBV7-6 and TRBJ2-1, the full variable domain is GAGVSQSPRYKVTKRGQDVALRCDPISGHVSLYWYRQALGQGPEFLTYFNYEAQQDKSGLPNDRFSAERPEGSISTLTIQRTEQRDSAMYRCASSFFEGEQFFGPGTRLTVL.

J is TRBJ2-7 and V is TRBV6-2 or TRBV6-3; D gene unclear. V was pared by 2 bases and J by 7 bases, with 12 bases between. The V gene's germline CDR1 is MNHEY and CDR2 SVGEGT. This CDR3 region has 13 residues. CDR3 amino acids: CASSYITQGEQYV. CDR3 nucleotide sequence: TGTGCCAGCAGTTACATTACCCAAGGGGAGCAGTACGTC.

The rearrangement uses TRBV7-6 and TRBJ2-4; 7 positions match TRBD2. Germline trimming cut 5 bases from V and 3 bases from J; bases unmatched to any gene: 4. Germline CDR1 and CDR2: SGHVS and FNYEAQ. The CDR3 runs to 14 residues. For the CDR3, the DNA is TGTGCCAGCAGCCCGGGAGGCCTCAAAAACATTCAGTACTTC. It encodes CASSPGGLKNIQYF.

V gene TRBV5-1 combines with J gene TRBJ2-2; D ambiguous. The germline CDR1 and CDR2 sequences are SGHRS and YFSETQ. V was pared by 6 bases and J by 1 base, with 10 bases between. This CDR3 region has 14 residues. In DNA, the CDR3 is TGCGCCAGCACCGATGGGGTGAACACCGGGGAGCTGTTTTTT. It codes for CASTDGVNTGELFF.

The rearrangement links TRBV14 to TRBJ1-2; TRBD1 agrees at 7 bases. Looked up from germline, CDR1 is SGHDN and CDR2 is FVKESK. This CDR3 is built from 16 residues. After removal of 3 bases from V and 3 bases from J, the junction contained 10 bases not matched to a gene. This CDR3 is CASSHLGTALYYGYTF. The CDR3 region has the DNA TGTGCCAGCAGCCACCTCGGGACAGCACTTTACTATGGCTACACCTTC.

The chain uses TRBV7-9 and TRBJ2-4; TRBD1 might be the D (6 bases). The V end lost 2 bases, the J end lost 0 bases, and 14 bases lay between the germline ends. The CDR3 length is 17 residues. Germline values: CDR1 SEHNR, CDR2 FQNEAQ (reference sequence). CDR3 DNA: TGTGCCAGCAGCTTACCGACAGGCTCCTTAGCCAAAAACATTCAGTACTTC. Amino acid sequence: CASSLPTGSLAKNIQYF. The full variable domain, its missing parts supplied by reference TRBV7-9 and TRBJ2-4, is DTGVSQNPRHKITKRGQNVTFRCDPISEHNRLYWYRQTLGQGPEFLTYFQNEAQLEKSRLLSDRFSAERPKGSFSTLEIQRTEQGDSAMYLCASSLPTGSLAKNIQYFGAGTRLSVL.

V gene TRBV7-9 combines with J gene TRBJ1-1; D is possibly TRBD1 (5 bases). The CDR3 is 16 residues long. The germline gives CDR1 SEHNR, CDR2 FQNEAQ (reference sequence). V dropped 5 bases and J dropped 2 bases, with 18 bases sitting between them. The CDR3 bases are TGTGCCAGCAGCCTTCGTCCCATTGGGGCTAACACTGAAGCTTTCTTT. It is translated as CASSLRPIGANTEAFF.

This clonotype was seen repeatedly, ten times or more. The chain joins TRBV7-6 to TRBJ2-3; no definite D call. The CDR3 is 17 amino acids. V was cut by 4 bases and J by 2 bases, with 19 bases left in between. Germline lookup yields CDR1 SGHVS and CDR2 FNYEAQ. CDR3 loop: CASSYSSPATPTDTQYF. The CDR3 nucleotides are TGTGCCAGCAGCTATTCCTCCCCTGCCACACCCACAGATACGCAGTATTTT.

The chain links TRBV24-1 to TRBJ2-5; D call uncertain. With 6 bases removed from V and 5 bases from J, the gap between germline ends came to 9 bases. Germline V gene lookup returns CDR1 KGHDR and CDR2 SFDVKD. This CDR3 is built from 12 residues. CDR3 region: CATSLRIETQYF. The CDR3 nucleotides are TGTGCCACCAGTCTTCGGATTGAGACCCAGTACTTC.

J is TRBJ2-2 and V is TRBV6-1; 14 positions agree with TRBD2. In germline, CDR1 is MNHNS, CDR2 SASEGT. The CDR3 contains 19 residues. V lost 7 bases, J lost 2 bases, and 12 bases stayed unmatched. The CDR3 DNA sequence: TGTGCCAGCAATATTCCGGGACTAGCGGGGGCCTACAACACCGGGGAGCTGTTTTTT. As protein: CASNIPGLAGAYNTGELFF.

This clonotype was picked up a small number of times. V and J are TRBV12-5 and TRBJ1-5; D gene uncertain. There are 17 residues in the CDR3. With 3 bases removed from V and 3 bases from J, the gap between germline ends came to 18 bases. Germline CDR1 reads LGHNT; CDR2 reads FRNRAP. CDR3 in DNA: TGTGCTAGTGGTTTTCAGCTCGAGGAGGAGACCAATCAGCCCCAGCATTTT. Residues: CASGFQLEEETNQPQHF.

Worth noting for this clonotype: At one end the junction does not follow the germline gene, possibly because of a read error. The genes are TRBV7-9 and TRBJ1-1; TRBD1 might be the D (6 bases). The CDR3 extends over 16 amino acids. Germline V CDR1 and CDR2: SEHNR, FQNEAQ (reference sequence). In DNA form, the CDR3 reads TGTGTCAGCAGCCAAAGTCGGACAGATCCGAACACTGAAGCTTTCTTT. Translating gives CVSSQSRTDPNTEAFF.

In its sample, this clonotype was seen a few times. The chain combines TRBV6-1 with TRBJ1-5; tentatively, D is TRBD1 (5 bases). CDR3 length: 15 amino acids. Germline V CDR1 and CDR2: MNHNS, SASEGT. Trimming removed 6 bases from V and 0 bases from J, with 12 bases in between. The CDR3 protein is CASRLGHHSNQPQHF. In DNA, the CDR3 is TGTGCCAGCAGACTCGGACACCATAGCAATCAGCCCCAGCATTTT.